These 22 T cell receptor beta chains were all obtained from the same sample, sequenced in a study of blood T cell repertoires in COVID-19. Repertoires were generated with immunoSEQ multiplex PCR, while TCRdb's copy carries only in-frame clones and drops some. Found here are 380,000 or so clones, 89% of them singletons; the top ten hold 1% to 1.5%. The sequenced sample consisted of peripheral blood. Receptors were obtained from a man aged 40-49 years with acute or convalescent COVID-19.

The rearrangement uses TRBV9 and TRBJ2-1, with 10 bases fitting TRBD2. V trimming: 0 bases; J trimming: 8 bases; junction bases outside the gene matches: 8. From germline, CDR1 is SGDLS and CDR2 YYNGEE. CDR3 size: 16 residues. The CDR3 nucleotides are TGTGCCAGCAGCGTAGCTGCAGCGGGGGGGCTCGATGAGCAGTTCTTC. Protein product: CASSVAAAGGLDEQFF. The variable domain in full, completed from reference TRBV9 and TRBJ2-1, reads DSGVTQTPKHLITATGQRVTLRCSPRSGDLSVYWYQQSLDQGLQFLIQYYNGEERAKGNILERFSAQQFPDLHSELNLSSLELGDSALYFCASSVAAAGGLDEQFFGPGTRLTVL.

The chain joins TRBV29-1 to TRBJ1-2, with 10 bases identical to TRBD1. The CDR3 contains 15 residues. Germline CDR1 and CDR2: SQVTM and ANQGSEA. V dropped 1 base and J dropped 7; count of bases not matched to a gene: 9. The CDR3 DNA is TGCAGCGTTGAAGGTTGGGCGACAGGGGGCACTGGCTACACCTTC. Translating it yields CSVEGWATGGTGYTF. Variable domain in full (rest from reference TRBV29-1 and TRBJ1-2): SAVISQKPSRDICQRGTSLTIQCQVDSQVTMMFWYRQQPGQSLTLIATANQGSEATYESGFVIDKFPISRPNLTFSTLTVSNMSPEDSSIYLCSVEGWATGGTGYTFGSGTRLTVV.

The V call is TRBV6-2 or TRBV6-3, the J call TRBJ2-7, with TRBD2 matching over 10 bases. J was trimmed by 1 base and V by 0 bases; bases with no gene match: 6. The V gene's germline CDR1 is MNHEY and CDR2 SVGEGT. The CDR3 has 17 residues. DNA for the CDR3: TGTGCCAGCAGTTACTCGAGGCTAGCGGGAGAGTCCTACGAGCAGTACTTC. Amino acid sequence: CASSYSRLAGESYEQYF.

This sequence joins TRBV15 and TRBJ1-1, with D maybe TRBD1 (6 bases). This CDR3 region has 15 residues. CDR1 and CDR2 (germline): LNHNV, YYDKDF (reference sequence). Between the trimmed V and J ends, which lost 5 bases and 0 bases, there was a span of 13 bases. CDR3 sequence reads: CATSVQWTVNTEAFF. The CDR3 DNA sequence: TGTGCCACCAGCGTACAATGGACAGTGAACACTGAAGCTTTCTTT.

V is TRBV27 and J is TRBJ1-2; possible D gene TRBD1, 6 bases. Germline assignment: CDR1 MNHEY and CDR2 SMNVEV (reference sequence). This CDR3 region has 10 residues. V lost 8 bases and J lost 6, with 7 bases in between. The CDR3 bases are TGTGCCAGCCCAGGGGATGGCTACACCTTC. Residues: CASPGDGYTF.

J is TRBJ2-1 and V is TRBV11-2; D is possibly TRBD1 (5 bases). Germline V lookup: CDR1 SGHAT, CDR2 FQNNGV. V was clipped by 6 bases and J by 2 bases, with 20 bases between them. The CDR3 extends over 17 amino acids. CDR3 protein: CASRHIWGMRTYNEQFF. CDR3 in DNA: TGTGCCAGCAGGCATATTTGGGGCATGCGTACCTACAATGAGCAGTTCTTC. Full variable domain (outside the CDR3, taken from reference TRBV11-2 and TRBJ2-1): EAGVAQSPRYKIIEKRQSVAFWCNPISGHATLYWYQQILGQGPKLLIQFQNNGVVDDSQLPKDRFSAERLKGVDSTLKIQPAKLEDSAVYLCASRHIWGMRTYNEQFFGPGTRLTVL.

The V gene is TRBV3-1 (or the pseudogene TRBV3-2), the J gene TRBJ1-2; D is undetermined. The CDR3 covers 11 residues. CDR1 is LGHDT, CDR2 YNNKEL, per germline (reference sequence). V was shortened by 6 bases and J by 5 bases, with 7 bases between the two germline ends. The chain's CDR3 is CASRDKYGYTF. The CDR3 DNA reads TGTGCCAGCAGAGACAAATATGGCTACACCTTC.

This clone was counted only a few times. V is TRBV12-3 or TRBV12-4 and J is TRBJ2-1; D uncertain. This CDR3 comprises 12 residues. Trimming took 7 bases from V and 8 from J, leaving 12 bases between them. The CDR3, as DNA: TGTGCCAGCACCCTAGGCACATATGAGCAGTTCTTC. It codes for CASTLGTYEQFF.

This clone was seen many times. The chain uses TRBV4-1 and TRBJ2-7; 9 bases agree with TRBD2. The CDR3 is 18 residues long. V shed 5 bases and J 1 base; nucleotides not matched to a gene: 15. The germline V gene encodes CDR1 MGHRA and CDR2 YSYEKL. The CDR3 bases are TGCGCCAGCAGCTACATAGTCCCGCGGGAGGGCCAGTCCTACGAGCAGTACTTC. Amino acid sequence: CASSYIVPREGQSYEQYF.

This clone was seen more than once but under ten times. The rearrangement joins TRBV7-9 to TRBJ1-2, with TRBD1 matching 8 bases. This CDR3 is built from 13 residues. In germline, CDR1 is SEHNR, CDR2 FQNEAQ (reference sequence). Trimming removed 3 bases from V and 7 bases from J; junction bases left unmatched: 4. The CDR3 DNA reads as TGTGCCAGCAGCTTCCCAGGGGGCACTGGCTACACCTTC. Translating gives CASSFPGGTGYTF.

This clone was seen more than once but under ten times. An end of the junction does not agree with germline; a read error may underlie this. CDR3 loop: CASSPGGLAGLGF. The DNA of the CDR3 is TGTGCCAGCAGCCCCGGCGGCCTAGCGGGTTTGGGTTTT. This chain uses TRBV7-8 with TRBJ2-3, with 8 bases fitting TRBD2. Germline values: CDR1 SGHVS, CDR2 FQNEAQ. The CDR3 has 13 amino acids.

The DNA of the CDR3 is TGTGCCAGCAGCAACCTAGCGGGGGGTTACAATGAGCAGTTCTTC. Its translation: CASSNLAGGYNEQFF. The chain joins TRBV6-2 or TRBV6-3 to TRBJ2-1; 11 positions agree with TRBD2. Germline V lookup: CDR1 MNHEY, CDR2 SVGEGT. The V and J ends lost 6 bases and 4 bases, in that order; junction bases with no gene match: 5. The CDR3 has 15 amino acids.

The chain employs TRBV27 and TRBJ1-1; 8 positions match TRBD1. Germline CDR1 and CDR2: MNHEY and SMNVEV (reference sequence). The CDR3 has 17 residues. V was pared by 6 bases and J by 3 bases, with 15 bases of the junction left unmatched. The CDR3 is CASRGTSGGPRYTEAFF. The CDR3 coding sequence is TGTGCCAGCAGAGGCACCTCAGGGGGCCCTCGTTACACTGAAGCTTTCTTT.

This chain uses TRBV5-4 with TRBJ1-2; no firm D call. The CDR3 spans 16 residues. Trimming took 0 bases from V and 3 from J, leaving 15 bases between them. CDR1 and CDR2 (germline): SGHNT, YYREEE (reference sequence). The CDR3 DNA reads TGTGCCAGCAGCTTGGATATGGGCATAACTTACTATGGCTACACCTTC. As protein: CASSLDMGITYYGYTF.

The chain uses TRBV7-3 and TRBJ2-3; 8 bases map to TRBD2. This CDR3 spans 15 amino acids. V shed 2 bases, J shed 1 base, and the junction held 2 bases outside the gene matches. Germline V lookup: CDR1 SGHTA, CDR2 FQGTGA. Here the CDR3 DNA reads TGTGCCAGCAGCTTATGGCGGGGGGGCACAGATACGCAGTATTTT. Amino acid sequence: CASSLWRGGTDTQYF.

This chain joins TRBV29-1 and TRBJ2-1, with D perhaps matching TRBD2 (5 bases). V was clipped by 6 bases and J by 4 bases, with 7 bases between them. The CDR3 consists of 11 residues. Looked up from germline, CDR1 is SQVTM and CDR2 is ANQGSEA. CDR3 in amino acids: CSVGLYNEQFF. CDR3 nucleotide sequence: TGCAGCGTAGGACTTTACAATGAGCAGTTCTTC.

CDR3 sequence reads: CASSLSGGSNTEAFF. The CDR3 region has the DNA TGTGCCAGCAGCTTATCGGGGGGCTCGAACACTGAAGCTTTCTTT. V is TRBV11-2 and J is TRBJ1-1; TRBD1 is a possible D gene (6 bases). Deletions cut 2 bases from V and 1 base from J, with 11 bases between. The CDR3 covers 15 residues. In germline, CDR1 is SGHAT, CDR2 FQNNGV.

In its sample, this clone was seen once. The chain recombines TRBV7-8 with TRBJ1-5; D not certain. Per germline, CDR1 SGHVS and CDR2 FQNEAQ. This CDR3 has 14 amino acids. V dropped 5 bases and J dropped 5 bases, with 13 bases sitting between them. The CDR3, as DNA: TGTGCCAGCAGCCCGGGTTCGAGAGATCAGCCCCAGCATTTT. It yields the protein CASSPGSRDQPQHF.

The CDR3 region has the DNA TGTGCCAGCAGCGTAGGAGGGGGCCGTGACACTGAAGCTTTCTTT. This sequence encodes CASSVGGGRDTEAFF. This chain uses TRBV9 with TRBJ1-1; 7 bases are shared with TRBD1. With 0 bases clipped from V and 3 bases from J, the junction kept 5 bases outside the gene matches. The CDR3 length is 15 residues. Germline-derived CDR1 and CDR2 are SGDLS and YYNGEE.

The chain uses TRBV3-1 (or the pseudogene TRBV3-2) and TRBJ2-3; 8 bases line up with TRBD2. Germline values: CDR1 LGHDT, CDR2 YNNKEL (reference sequence). With 7 bases clipped from V and 2 bases from J, the junction kept 2 bases outside the gene matches. There are 13 residues in the CDR3. As DNA, the CDR3 is TGTGCCAGCAAGCGGGGGCACACAGATACGCAGTATTTT. Protein product: CASKRGHTDTQYF.

The chain couples TRBV9 to TRBJ2-7; TRBD1 agrees at 7 bases. Per the germline V gene, CDR1 is SGDLS and CDR2 is YYNGEE. The CDR3 sequence is 14 residues long. With 3 bases clipped from V and 3 bases from J, the junction kept 6 bases outside the gene matches. The CDR3 loop is CASSAGTAYYEQYF. The CDR3, as DNA: TGTGCCAGCAGCGCCGGGACAGCTTACTACGAGCAGTACTTC.

This chain connects TRBV19 to TRBJ2-7; TRBD2 might be the D (6 bases). Deletions cut 5 bases from V and 3 bases from J, with 17 bases between. CDR3 length equals 15 residues. Germline values: CDR1 LNHDA, CDR2 SQIVND (reference sequence). Here the CDR3 reads CASSPGVSPLYEQYF. The DNA of the CDR3 is TGTGCCAGTAGTCCGGGGGTGAGCCCCCTCTACGAGCAGTACTTC.